These 30 T cell receptor beta chains share one sample of origin, sequenced in a study of shared clonotypes between healthy human individuals. This table comes from immunoSEQ multiplex PCR, and its TCRdb copy is limited to in-frame clones, with some not included. This sample has 2.3 million or so clones, with just over 90% found just once. Sample: naive CD4+ T cells from PBMCs. Subset noted: CD45RA+ positively selected. The source is a man aged 18-30 years in good health. Some clones in this sample may be carry-over from other donors' samples.

The gene calls are TRBV11-3 and TRBJ2-7, with D uncertain. The V and J ends lost 0 bases and 12 bases respectively, with 12 bases between them. CDR3 length equals 12 residues. Germline lookup yields CDR1 SGHNT and CDR2 YENEEA. The CDR3 sequence is CASSLDQGPPYF. As DNA, the CDR3 is TGTGCCAGCAGCTTAGATCAAGGACCTCCGTACTTC. Full variable domain (rest looked up from reference TRBV11-3 and TRBJ2-7): EAGVVQSPRYKIIEKKQPVAFWCNPISGHNTLYWYLQNLGQGPELLIRYENEEAVDDSQLPKDRFSAERLKGVDSTLKIQPAELGDSAVYLCASSLDQGPPYFGPGTRLTVT.

V is TRBV19 and J is TRBJ1-2; TRBD1 aligns across 8 bases. CDR1 and CDR2 (germline): LNHDA, SQIVND (reference sequence). This CDR3 has 15 residues. Germline trimming cut 4 bases from V and 4 bases from J; bases unmatched to any gene: 8. DNA for the CDR3: TGTGCCAGTAGTAGGGTGCAGGGGGCTAGCTATGGCTACACCTTC. This gives the protein CASSRVQGASYGYTF.

The J gene is TRBJ1-2, the V gene TRBV29-1, with 9 nucleotides matching TRBD1. With 6 bases clipped from V and 4 bases from J, the junction kept 9 bases outside the gene matches. CDR3 length: 14 residues. Germline CDR1 and CDR2: SQVTM and ANQGSEA. The CDR3 DNA sequence: TGCAGCGTATTACAGGGGGCGAGGGGCTATGGCTACACCTTC. Its protein product is CSVLQGARGYGYTF.

This chain connects TRBV30 to TRBJ2-3; no reliable D call. The CDR3 runs 12 residues. Germline V CDR1 and CDR2: GTSNPN, SVGIG (reference sequence). Trimming took off 8 bases at V and 3 bases at J, with 12 bases between the two ends. The CDR3 sequence is CAGTGSTDTQYF. The CDR3 DNA is TGTGCCGGTACCGGTTCGACAGATACGCAGTATTTT.

J is TRBJ2-7 and V is TRBV10-3; 11 bases agree with TRBD2. Losses at the gene ends were 6 bases for V and 2 bases for J; bases not matched to a gene: 9. The germline CDR1 and CDR2 sequences are ENHRY and SYGVKD. This CDR3 region has 16 residues. The CDR3 DNA reads TGTGCCATCAGCGACCCGCTAGCGGGAGGAACCTACGAGCAGTACTTC. The encoded protein is CAISDPLAGGTYEQYF.

For this clone: One end of the junction varies from germline; a read error may be responsible. The chain couples TRBV7-6 to TRBJ2-1; TRBD2 matches at 12 bases. Looked up from germline, CDR1 is SGHVS and CDR2 is FNYEAQ. The CDR3 covers 13 residues. The CDR3 sequence: CASSLGASGREIF. The DNA for the CDR3 is TGTGCCAGCAGCTTAGGCGCTAGCGGGAGGGAGATCTTC.

The V and J genes are TRBV2 and TRBJ2-1; D is unclear. The CDR3 loop spans 14 amino acids. The V end was cut by 5 bases, the J end by 8 bases, with 16 bases between. Per the germline V gene, CDR1 is SNHLY and CDR2 is FYNNEI. The CDR3, as DNA: TGTGCCAGCAGTAACGGACCGGCAACCGATGAGCAGTTCTTC. Translation gives CASSNGPATDEQFF. Full variable domain (rest looked up from reference TRBV2 and TRBJ2-1): EPEVTQTPSHQVTQMGQEVILRCVPISNHLYFYWYRQILGQKVEFLVSFYNNEISEKSEIFDDQFSVERPDGSNFTLKIRSTKLEDSAMYFCASSNGPATDEQFFGPGTRLTVL.

The V gene is TRBV4-2, the J gene TRBJ2-3, with TRBD2 identical over 10 bases. The junction had 4 bases not matched to a gene; V was cut back by 4 bases and J by 3 bases. CDR1 and CDR2 (germline): LGHNA, YNFKEQ. The CDR3 contains 15 residues. The CDR3 bases are TGTGCCAGCAGCCTTCAGCGGGAGGGTACAGATACGCAGTATTTT. Translating it yields CASSLQREGTDTQYF.

The chain carries TRBV10-2 and TRBJ2-3, with 10 bases lining up with TRBD1. Trimming cost V 4 bases and J 4 bases; bases outside gene matches: 5. The CDR3 is 15 amino acids. Germline CDR1 is WSHSY and CDR2 is SAAADI. This chain's CDR3 is CASSGGQGIADTQYF. The DNA of the CDR3 is TGCGCCAGCAGTGGGGGACAGGGGATCGCAGATACGCAGTATTTT.

The rearrangement links TRBV6-1 to TRBJ2-3; 8 positions agree with TRBD2. Trimming took 2 bases from V and 8 from J; bases not matched to a gene: 12. The CDR3 totals 16 residues. Germline V gene data show CDR1 as MNHNS and CDR2 as SASEGT. CDR3 in amino acids: CASSETAGAQKTTQYF. CDR3 in DNA: TGTGCCAGCAGTGAAACAGCGGGGGCTCAGAAGACTACGCAGTATTTT.

The V and J genes are TRBV7-2 and TRBJ1-6; D may be TRBD1 (5 bases). Germline values: CDR1 SGHTA, CDR2 FQGNSA. The CDR3 sequence is 14 residues long. CDR3 nucleotides: TGTGCGGTGGGGGAAAGCTCCTATAATTCACCCCTCCACTTT. As protein: CAVGESSYNSPLHF.

Only one count was recorded for this clone. The CDR3 bases are TGTGCCAGCATCGTGCAGGGGGTAGGGGACACTGAAGCTTTCTTT. It encodes CASIVQGVGDTEAFF. This chain uses TRBV2 with TRBJ1-1; 7 bases match TRBD1. J was trimmed by 3 bases and V by 7 bases; bases with no gene match: 11. The length of the CDR3 is 15 residues. The V gene's germline CDR1 is SNHLY and CDR2 FYNNEI.

This sequence joins TRBV2 and TRBJ1-2; D is unresolved. The V end lost 4 bases, the J end lost 9 bases, and 3 bases lay between the germline ends. This CDR3 is 9 amino acids long. CDR1 is SNHLY, CDR2 FYNNEI, per germline. The chain's CDR3 is CASSASYTF. The CDR3 bases are TGTGCCAGCAGTGCGAGCTACACCTTC.

CDR3 nucleotide sequence: TGTGCCAGCTCTCGCCCCCCAGGCCCTAACTATGGCTACACCTTC. It is translated as CASSRPPGPNYGYTF. This rearrangement joins TRBV21-1 to TRBJ1-2; the listed D gene, TRBD1, was not tested against the DNA. TRBV21-1 is shown as a pseudogene. This CDR3 has 15 residues.

This chain links TRBV25-1 with TRBJ2-7, with D uncertain. Trimming stripped 1 base from V and 4 bases from J, with 11 bases between. This CDR3 spans 14 amino acids. Germline lookup yields CDR1 MGHDK and CDR2 SYGVNS. The CDR3 region has the DNA TGTGCCAGCAGTGAATTAGGGCACCTTTACGAGCAGTACTTC. This sequence encodes CASSELGHLYEQYF.

V gene TRBV19 combines with J gene TRBJ1-5, with D unclear. V was cut by 1 base and J by 5 bases, with 12 bases left in between. Germline loops: CDR1 LNHDA, CDR2 SQIVND (reference sequence). The CDR3 loop spans 15 amino acids. The CDR3 here is CASSIGADYDQPQHF. CDR3 in DNA: TGTGCCAGTAGTATAGGTGCAGACTATGATCAGCCCCAGCATTTT. Based on the CDR3 plus reference TRBV19 and TRBJ1-5, the full variable domain is DGGITQSPKYLFRKEGQNVTLSCEQNLNHDAMYWYRQDPGQGLRLIYYSQIVNDFQKGDIAEGYSVSREKKESFPLTVTSAQKNPTAFYLCASSIGADYDQPQHFGDGTRLSIL.

The chain combines TRBV29-1 with TRBJ2-1; D is ambiguous. Trimming took off 3 bases at V and 1 base at J, with 10 bases between the two ends. The CDR3 length is 14 residues. The germline gives CDR1 SQVTM, CDR2 ANQGSEA. DNA of the CDR3: TGCAGCGTTGATCAGCTTGGGTCCTACAATGAGCAGTTCTTC. Its translation is CSVDQLGSYNEQFF.

This clone occurred once. The gene calls are TRBV28 and TRBJ2-7; D perhaps matches TRBD1 (5 bases). Germline loops: CDR1 MDHEN, CDR2 SYDVKM. Trimming cost V 7 bases and J 0 bases, with 7 bases left between them. This CDR3 has 12 residues. CDR3: CASKGYSYEQYF. The CDR3 DNA reads TGTGCCAGCAAGGGGTACTCCTACGAGCAGTACTTC.

This chain links TRBV5-1 with TRBJ1-4; possibly TRBD1 for D (5 bases). The CDR3 has 15 amino acids. CDR1 is SGHRS, CDR2 YFSETQ, per germline. The V gene lost 4 bases and the J gene lost 8 bases, with 18 bases spanning the gap. CDR3 bases: TGCGCCAGCAGCCCGCAAGGGACGGCTTTCGAAAAACTGTTTTTT. Amino acids: CASSPQGTAFEKLFF.

The CDR3: CATSRDSGGPTDTQYF. CDR3 DNA: TGTGCCACCAGCAGAGATTCGGGAGGGCCCACAGATACGCAGTATTTT. The chain joins TRBV15 to TRBJ2-3, with 8 bases identical to TRBD2. Germline lookup yields CDR1 LNHNV and CDR2 YYDKDF (reference sequence). The CDR3 totals 16 residues. The trim removed 0 bases at V and 2 bases at J, leaving 4 bases unmatched.

This clone was found once. The chain is built from TRBV27 and TRBJ2-1, with 10 bases that match TRBD2. V lost 4 bases to trimming and J lost 4 bases; unmatched junction nucleotides: 4. The CDR3 length is 15 residues. Germline loops: CDR1 MNHEY, CDR2 SMNVEV (reference sequence). CDR3 loop: CASSSLLAGYNEQFF. CDR3 in DNA: TGTGCCAGCAGTTCCCTACTAGCGGGGTACAATGAGCAGTTCTTC.

The chain uses TRBV6-5 and TRBJ2-7, with 9 bases fitting TRBD1. Trimming at V came to 4 bases and at J to 5 bases, leaving 9 bases not matched to a gene. Germline V gene sequence: CDR1 MNHEY, CDR2 SVGAGI. This CDR3 is built from 15 residues. The CDR3 loop is CASSSAGQGLNEQYF. As DNA, the CDR3 is TGTGCCAGCAGTTCCGCAGGACAGGGGCTCAACGAGCAGTACTTC.

This rearrangement joins TRBV7-2 to TRBJ2-7; 9 nucleotides line up with TRBD1. Germline V lookup: CDR1 SGHTA, CDR2 FQGNSA. This CDR3 contains 16 residues. With V trimmed by 4 bases and J by 3 bases, 10 bases remained unmatched. CDR3: CASSSRAGTGHYEQYF. Here the CDR3 DNA reads TGTGCCAGCAGCTCTAGGGCCGGGACAGGGCACTACGAGCAGTACTTC.

The V gene is TRBV19, the J gene TRBJ2-1, with 10 bases lining up with TRBD2. The CDR3 totals 14 residues. Germline assignment: CDR1 LNHDA and CDR2 SQIVND (reference sequence). Unmatched junction bases numbered 4, after V lost 4 bases and J lost 7 bases. The CDR3 bases are TGTGCCAGTAGTACTAGCGGGAGTAGGAATGAGCAGTTCTTC. Translating gives CASSTSGSRNEQFF.

The chain recombines TRBV4-1 with TRBJ2-3, with no clear D. The V end was cut by 0 bases, the J end by 4 bases, with 5 bases between. The germline V gene encodes CDR1 MGHRA and CDR2 YSYEKL. The CDR3 loop spans 13 amino acids. This CDR3 reads CASSQDWPDTQYF. CDR3 coding DNA: TGCGCCAGCAGCCAAGATTGGCCAGATACGCAGTATTTT.

V is TRBV6-4 and J is TRBJ1-3; TRBD1 might be the D (5 bases). Per germline, CDR1 MRHNA and CDR2 SNTAGT. Trimming took 0 bases from V and 0 from J, leaving 6 bases between them. The CDR3 loop spans 15 amino acids. The CDR3 spells CASSDSTVSGNTIYF. CDR3 sequence (DNA): TGTGCCAGCAGTGACTCGACAGTCTCTGGAAACACCATATATTTT.

This clone turned up a few times. The chain employs TRBV7-9 and TRBJ1-5; D call uncertain. Germline lookup yields CDR1 SEHNR and CDR2 FQNEAQ (reference sequence). This CDR3 spans 14 amino acids. V shed 4 bases and J shed 4 bases, with 11 bases lying between them. CDR3 region: CASSSGILNQPQHF. CDR3 sequence (DNA): TGTGCCAGCAGCTCTGGGATATTGAATCAGCCCCAGCATTTT.

The rearrangement joins TRBV6-4 to TRBJ2-5; D gene unclear. The V gene's germline CDR1 is MRHNA and CDR2 SNTAGT. Trimming cost V 0 bases and J 3 bases, with 11 bases left between them. The CDR3 totals 15 residues. CDR3 protein: CASSDSGTAKETQYF. In DNA, the CDR3 is TGTGCCAGCAGTGACTCGGGAACGGCCAAAGAGACCCAGTACTTC.

This clone was observed a single time. The same CDR3 can be traced to other DNA sequences in this sample. This chain joins TRBV28 and TRBJ2-3; the match to TRBD2 covers 8 bases. Losses at the gene ends were 3 bases for V and 3 bases for J; bases not matched to a gene: 5. The CDR3 contains 15 residues. Per the germline V gene, CDR1 is MDHEN and CDR2 is SYDVKM. The CDR3 DNA sequence: TGTGCCAGCAGTTTGGAAGCGGGAGTTACAGATACGCAGTATTTT. Encoded protein: CASSLEAGVTDTQYF. Full variable domain (remainder filled in from reference TRBV28 and TRBJ2-3): DVKVTQSSRYLVKRTGEKVFLECVQDMDHENMFWYRQDPGLGLRLIYFSYDVKMKEKGDIPEGYSVSREKKERFSLILESASTNQTSMYLCASSLEAGVTDTQYFGPGTRLTVL.

The V and J genes are TRBV6-5 and TRBJ1-5, with a possible D match to TRBD1 (6 bases). The CDR3 is 13 amino acids. The germline V and J ends were trimmed by 6 bases and 7 bases, with 13 bases remaining between them. Germline V CDR1 and CDR2: MNHEY, SVGAGI. The CDR3 nucleotides are TGTGCCAGCAGCCAAACAGGGTCACAGCCCCAGCATTTT. Translated: CASSQTGSQPQHF.